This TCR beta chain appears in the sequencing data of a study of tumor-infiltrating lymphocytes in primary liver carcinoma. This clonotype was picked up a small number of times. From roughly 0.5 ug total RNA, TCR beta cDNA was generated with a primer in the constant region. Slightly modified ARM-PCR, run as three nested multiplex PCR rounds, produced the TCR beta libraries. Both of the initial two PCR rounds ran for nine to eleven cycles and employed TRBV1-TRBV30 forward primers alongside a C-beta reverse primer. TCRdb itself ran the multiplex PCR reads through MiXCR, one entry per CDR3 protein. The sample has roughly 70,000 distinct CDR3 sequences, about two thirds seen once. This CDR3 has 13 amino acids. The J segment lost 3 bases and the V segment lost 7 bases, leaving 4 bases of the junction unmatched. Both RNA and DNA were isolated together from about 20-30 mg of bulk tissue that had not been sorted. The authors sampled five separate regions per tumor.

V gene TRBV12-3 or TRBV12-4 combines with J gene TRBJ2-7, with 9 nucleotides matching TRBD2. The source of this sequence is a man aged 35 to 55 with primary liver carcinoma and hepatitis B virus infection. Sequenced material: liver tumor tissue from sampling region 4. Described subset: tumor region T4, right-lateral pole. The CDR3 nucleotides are TGTGCCAGCACTCCTAGCGGGAACTACGAGCAGTACTTC. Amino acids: CASTPSGNYEQYF.